Presented here are 15 T cell receptor beta chains from one specimen sequenced in a study of technical replicates of blood from a handful of donors. Only in-frame clones appear in the TCRdb table, and some are missing; sequencing was by immunoSEQ multiplex PCR. This table has around 50,000 clones, roughly 92% appearing once. Sequenced material: PBMCs. The receptor source for this set is a human donor in good health. Some clones in this sample may be carry-over from other donors' samples.

This chain connects TRBV5-4 to TRBJ1-1; D gene ambiguous. The CDR3 contains 16 residues. Germline V CDR1 and CDR2: SGHNT, YYREEE (reference sequence). V was shortened by 3 bases and J by 1 base, with 16 bases between the two germline ends. The CDR3 region has the DNA TGTGCCAGCAGCTCGGACTCCCGCTGGGGGAACACTGAAGCTTTCTTT. It codes for CASSSDSRWGNTEAFF.

The rearrangement joins TRBV7-8 to TRBJ2-7; TRBD2 matches 7 bases. Trimming took 4 bases from V and 5 from J; bases not matched to a gene: 8. Germline CDR1 is SGHVS and CDR2 is FQNEAQ. This CDR3 has 14 amino acids. Here the CDR3 reads CASSSWEGRDEQYF. The CDR3 bases are TGTGCCAGCAGCTCTTGGGAGGGTCGGGACGAGCAGTACTTC.

This rearrangement joins TRBV7-2 to TRBJ2-3; 7 bases align to TRBD1. After removal of 4 bases from V and 2 bases from J, the junction contained 3 bases not matched to a gene. The CDR3 extends over 14 amino acids. Germline CDR1 and CDR2: SGHTA and FQGNSA. CDR3 nucleotide sequence: TGTGCCAGCAGCTCGGGACAGTACACAGATACGCAGTATTTT. It yields the protein CASSSGQYTDTQYF.

This clone was detected only a few times. V and J are TRBV6-4 and TRBJ2-3; 10 positions agree with TRBD2. Germline CDR1 and CDR2: MRHNA and SNTAGT. This CDR3 has 16 amino acids. The junction had 7 bases not matched to a gene; V was cut back by 2 bases and J by 5 bases. The CDR3 bases are TGTGCCAGCAGTGACGTAGCGGGGGGAGGTAAAGATACGCAGTATTTT. This translates into CASSDVAGGGKDTQYF.

The chain uses TRBV30 and TRBJ1-1; 7 nucleotides agree with TRBD1. The germline CDR1 and CDR2 sequences are GTSNPN and SVGIG (reference sequence). The CDR3 has 12 residues. The V segment lost 4 bases and the J segment 5 bases; nucleotides outside the gene matches: 4. CDR3 DNA: TGTGCCTGGACCACAGGGGCGACTGAAGCTTTCTTT. Translated, it gives CAWTTGATEAFF.

This chain uses TRBV7-2 with TRBJ1-1; 7 bases agree with TRBD1. The trim removed 4 bases at V and 6 bases at J, leaving 8 bases unmatched. From germline, CDR1 is SGHTA and CDR2 FQGNSA. This CDR3 comprises 14 residues. The CDR3 nucleotides are TGTGCCAGCAGCTCCCGCGGAGGGGGCTCTGAAGCTTTCTTT. Translated, it gives CASSSRGGGSEAFF. Filled out from reference TRBV7-2 and TRBJ1-1, the complete variable domain reads GAGVSQSPSNKVTEKGKDVELRCDPISGHTALYWYRQSLGQGLEFLIYFQGNSAPDKSGLPSDRFSAERTGGSVSTLTIQRTQQEDSAVYLCASSSRGGGSEAFFGQGTRLTVV.

The chain carries TRBV5-4 and TRBJ2-1, with TRBD2 identical over 9 bases. V lost 0 bases to trimming and J lost 1 base; unmatched junction nucleotides: 2. Germline assignment: CDR1 SGHNT and CDR2 YYREEE (reference sequence). The CDR3 totals 16 residues. The DNA of the CDR3 is TGTGCCAGCAGCTTGGCCCTAGCGGGGTCCTACAATGAGCAGTTCTTC. Translation: CASSLALAGSYNEQFF. Complete variable domain (other parts from reference TRBV5-4 and TRBJ2-1): ETGVTQSPTHLIKTRGQQVTLRCSSQSGHNTVSWYQQALGQGPQFIFQYYREEENGRGNFPPRFSGLQFPNYSSELNVNALELDDSALYLCASSLALAGSYNEQFFGPGTRLTVL.

V and J are TRBV11-2 and TRBJ2-5; 9 bases line up with TRBD2. V trimming: 1 base; J trimming: 7 bases; junction bases outside the gene matches: 13. The V gene's germline CDR1 is SGHAT and CDR2 FQNNGV. This CDR3 has 17 residues. DNA of the CDR3: TGTGCCAGCAGCTTAGCATCGGCGGGGGGGCCACTGGGGACCCAGTACTTC. Translating it yields CASSLASAGGPLGTQYF.

J is TRBJ2-1 and V is TRBV14, with D perhaps TRBD2 (6 bases). The germline V gene has CDR1 SGHDN and CDR2 FVKESK. V was trimmed by 5 bases and J by 3 bases, leaving 20 bases between them. This CDR3 has 17 amino acids. Written as DNA, the CDR3 is TGTGCCAGCAGCTCCCACCGGGACTTTAAATTCTACAATGAGCAGTTCTTC. Translated: CASSSHRDFKFYNEQFF.

The chain combines TRBV4-2 with TRBJ1-5; 7 bases map to TRBD1. Trimming took 4 bases from V and 4 from J; bases not matched to a gene: 10. This CDR3 contains 16 residues. Germline CDR1 LGHNA, CDR2 YNFKEQ. CDR3 in DNA: TGTGCCAGCAGCCCGAAGACAGGGCTTATAAATCAGCCCCAGCATTTT. This codes for CASSPKTGLINQPQHF.

The V gene is TRBV19, the J gene TRBJ2-1; D might be TRBD1 (8 bases). Trimming took off 3 bases at V and 7 bases at J, with 22 bases between the two ends. Germline V gene data show CDR1 as LNHDA and CDR2 as SQIVND (reference sequence). CDR3 length equals 17 residues. CDR3 loop: CASSILSVQGGRNEQFF. The DNA of the CDR3 is TGTGCCAGTAGTATTTTGTCCGTACAGGGGGGGAGAAATGAGCAGTTCTTC. The variable domain in full, with the rest retrieved from reference TRBV19 and TRBJ2-1, is DGGITQSPKYLFRKEGQNVTLSCEQNLNHDAMYWYRQDPGQGLRLIYYSQIVNDFQKGDIAEGYSVSREKKESFPLTVTSAQKNPTAFYLCASSILSVQGGRNEQFFGPGTRLTVL.

J is TRBJ2-3 and V is TRBV27, with 9 bases aligning to TRBD2. V shed 1 base, J shed 5 bases, and the junction held 10 bases outside the gene matches. Germline V gene lookup returns CDR1 MNHEY and CDR2 SMNVEV (reference sequence). The CDR3 length is 17 residues. The CDR3 region has the DNA TGTGCCAGCAGTTTATACCCGGGCGAGCGGGGGGTAGATACGCAGTATTTT. It specifies CASSLYPGERGVDTQYF.

The chain uses TRBV10-3 and TRBJ2-3; 8 bases fit TRBD1. V lost 5 bases and J lost 4; bases outside the gene matches: 11. CDR1 and CDR2 (germline): ENHRY, SYGVKD. CDR3 length: 16 residues. This CDR3 is CAISTTLDRDPDTQYF. CDR3 nucleotides: TGTGCCATCAGTACAACCTTGGACAGGGATCCAGATACGCAGTATTTT.

The chain carries TRBV10-1 and TRBJ2-7, with D possibly being TRBD1 (6 bases). Trimming took off 2 bases at V and 12 bases at J, with 14 bases between the two ends. Germline V gene sequence: CDR1 WNHNN, CDR2 SYGVQD (reference sequence). CDR3 length: 12 amino acids. The CDR3 DNA is TGCGCCAGCAGTGAGAACACCCGAGGGGGGTACTTC. This codes for CASSENTRGGYF.

This sequence joins TRBV27 and TRBJ2-2, with D perhaps matching TRBD1 (5 bases). CDR1 is MNHEY and CDR2 is SMNVEV in the germline V gene (reference sequence). There are 14 residues in the CDR3. Trimming removed 6 bases from V and 7 bases from J, with 15 bases in between. The CDR3 loop reads CASSLVAGIGELFF. CDR3 DNA: TGTGCCAGCAGCTTGGTGGCAGGGATCGGGGAGCTGTTTTTT.